This TCR beta chain emerged from a study of post-analysis software for immune sequencing data. General study points: There were five TRBV segments more frequent in patients than controls, and TRBV5-6, TRBV5-1 and TRBV20-1 were among them.

cDNA libraries for TCR beta contained unique molecular identifiers. TCRdb reprocessed the PCR reads via MiXCR and lists one record per CDR3 protein. The table shows more than 500,000 distinct CDR3 sequences, with roughly 34% occurring only once. V lost 3 bases to trimming and J lost 3 bases; unmatched junction nucleotides: 10. CDR1 and CDR2 from the germline V gene are SGHRS and YFSETQ. This CDR3 contains 16 residues. This clonotype turned up a few times. Its antigen remains unknown. The sequence was obtained from a girl aged 2 to 17 with multiple sclerosis. The chain has TRBV5-1 and TRBJ2-7; 9 bases are a match to TRBD1. The specimen was blood. CDR3 sequence (DNA): TGCGCCAGCAGCTGGACACCGGGACAGGGAAACTACGAGCAGTACTTC. Amino acid sequence: CASSWTPGQGNYEQYF.